Listed here are 32 T cell receptor beta chains from one sample, sequenced in a study of T cells in Graves' hyperthyroidism and ophthalmopathy. RNA transcripts gave rise to amplified TCR beta CDR3 regions. The HTBI primer set drove a first-round RT-PCR of the TCR CDR3. TCRdb reanalysed the multiplex PCR reads using MiXCR and keeps one entry per CDR3 protein. This sample carries approximately 600,000 distinct CDR3 sequences, about 20% of them seen once, and the ten largest clones take under 35%. Sequenced material: blood. These receptors were taken from a man under 40 with Graves' ophthalmopathy.

This clonotype was observed once. This sequence joins TRBV19 and TRBJ2-1; D perhaps matches TRBD2 (6 bases). The germline gives CDR1 LNHDA, CDR2 SQIVND (reference sequence). The length of the CDR3 is 12 residues. V lost 2 bases and J lost 11, with 10 bases in between. The CDR3 nucleotides are TGTGCCAGTAGTATATCCGGGAGCCAGCAGTTCTTC. It codes for CASSISGSQQFF. Drawing the rest from reference TRBV19 and TRBJ2-1, the complete variable domain is DGGITQSPKYLFRKEGQNVTLSCEQNLNHDAMYWYRQDPGQGLRLIYYSQIVNDFQKGDIAEGYSVSREKKESFPLTVTSAQKNPTAFYLCASSISGSQQFFGPGTRLTVL.

This clonotype was counted ten times or more. This chain uses TRBV7-3 with TRBJ2-5; 7 nucleotides align to TRBD2. The CDR3 runs 15 residues. V was clipped by 2 bases and J by 5 bases; unmatched bases: 8. The germline V gene has CDR1 SGHTA and CDR2 FQGTGA. In DNA form, the CDR3 reads TGTGCCAGCAGCTTACTCGCGGGAGCTGTGGAGACCCAGTACTTC. This codes for CASSLLAGAVETQYF.

This clonotype was detected a few times. CDR3 amino acids: CASSLNLAGVAGELFF. The CDR3 nucleotides are TGTGCCAGCAGTTTAAATCTAGCGGGAGTGGCCGGGGAGCTGTTTTTT. The chain uses TRBV27 and TRBJ2-2; 10 bases fit TRBD2. After removal of 2 bases from V and 6 bases from J, the junction contained 6 bases not matched to a gene. Germline-derived CDR1 and CDR2 are MNHEY and SMNVEV (reference sequence). The CDR3 spans 16 residues.

This clonotype showed up just a few times. This sequence joins TRBV28 and TRBJ2-7, with D possibly matching TRBD2 (5 bases). V dropped 5 bases and J dropped 2 bases, with 16 bases sitting between them. This CDR3 has 15 amino acids. Germline V CDR1 and CDR2: MDHEN, SYDVKM. The chain's CDR3 is CASSISGLGAYEQYF. DNA for the CDR3: TGTGCCAGCAGTATATCTGGACTTGGGGCCTACGAGCAGTACTTC.

Turning to this clonotype: A single base separates this from a much larger clone, so it may be a read error. The gene calls are TRBV3-1 and TRBJ1-1; no firm D call. The CDR3 runs to 16 residues. Germline V gives CDR1 LGHDT, CDR2 YNNKEL (reference sequence). CDR3 DNA sequence: TGTGTCAGCAGCCAAGATGGAAGGGTGCAAGGTACTGAAGCTTTCTTT. Translation gives CVSSQDGRVQGTEAFF.

In its sample, this clonotype was seen many times. CDR3 loop: CASSLVTSGRHNTDTQYF. The CDR3 coding sequence is TGTGCCAGCAGCTTAGTGACTAGCGGGAGGCACAACACAGATACGCAGTATTTT. The gene calls are TRBV11-2 and TRBJ2-3; 13 bases map to TRBD2. The trim removed 1 base at V and 2 bases at J, leaving 6 bases unmatched. The CDR3 spans 18 residues. Germline CDR1 SGHAT, CDR2 FQNNGV. The full variable domain, rest sourced from reference TRBV11-2 and TRBJ2-3, is EAGVAQSPRYKIIEKRQSVAFWCNPISGHATLYWYQQILGQGPKLLIQFQNNGVVDDSQLPKDRFSAERLKGVDSTLKIQPAKLEDSAVYLCASSLVTSGRHNTDTQYFGPGTRLTVL.

This chain joins TRBV27 and TRBJ2-1; no clear D gene. Germline V gene lookup returns CDR1 MNHEY and CDR2 SMNVEV (reference sequence). Trimming cost V 4 bases and J 3 bases, with 10 bases left between them. The CDR3 loop spans 14 amino acids. The CDR3 DNA sequence: TGTGCCAGCAGTTCGACGTGGTACTACAATGAGCAGTTCTTC. Translating it yields CASSSTWYYNEQFF.

In this sample, this clonotype turned up many times. The CDR3 sequence is CASSSGLAGSNEQFF. In DNA, the CDR3 is TGTGCCAGCAGCTCGGGACTAGCGGGAAGCAATGAGCAGTTCTTC. The chain joins TRBV11-3 to TRBJ2-1; 13 bases are a match to TRBD2. Trimming at V came to 4 bases and at J to 6 bases, leaving 3 bases not matched to a gene. In germline, CDR1 is SGHNT, CDR2 YENEEA. The CDR3 contains 15 residues.

The chain combines TRBV20-1 with TRBJ2-7, with D perhaps being TRBD1 or TRBD2 (5 bases each). V lost 0 bases and J lost 4, with 13 bases in between. The germline CDR1 and CDR2 sequences are DFQATT and SNEGSKA (reference sequence). The CDR3 is 14 amino acids. The CDR3 loop is CSARDQAGSYEQYF. The DNA for the CDR3 is TGCAGTGCTAGAGATCAGGCAGGGAGTTACGAGCAGTACTTC.

This clonotype was counted many times. V gene TRBV7-2 combines with J gene TRBJ2-7; tentative D call: TRBD1 (5 bases). Germline CDR1 is SGHTA and CDR2 is FQGNSA. The CDR3 has 13 amino acids. Between the trimmed V and J ends, which lost 2 bases and 5 bases, there was a span of 10 bases. The CDR3 DNA follows: TGTGCCAGCAGCTTAAACAGGCGCGACGAGCAGTACTTC. Encoded protein: CASSLNRRDEQYF.

This clonotype was seen more than once but under ten times. The J gene is TRBJ2-3, the V gene TRBV24-1; 7 bases fit TRBD2. Per germline, CDR1 KGHDR and CDR2 SFDVKD. CDR3 size: 17 residues. V shed 0 bases, J shed 0 bases, and the junction held 5 bases outside the gene matches. This CDR3 is CATSDLSASGSTDTQYF. DNA for the CDR3: TGTGCCACCAGTGATTTGAGCGCTAGCGGAAGCACAGATACGCAGTATTTT.

This clonotype occurred many times. The V call is TRBV28, the J call TRBJ2-7; 8 nucleotides match TRBD1. Germline V gene data show CDR1 as MDHEN and CDR2 as SYDVKM. The CDR3 has 16 amino acids. The V and J ends lost 7 bases and 2 bases, in that order; junction bases with no gene match: 13. CDR3 in DNA: TGTGCCAGCACAAGCCTAGGACAGGGAGAGGCCTACGAGCAGTACTTC. This sequence encodes CASTSLGQGEAYEQYF.

In its sample, this clonotype was seen many times. The chain has TRBV15 and TRBJ2-7, with D perhaps matching TRBD1 (5 bases). Germline values: CDR1 LNHNV, CDR2 YYDKDF (reference sequence). The CDR3 contains 14 residues. V lost 5 bases to trimming and J lost 7 bases, with 18 bases between them. The CDR3 DNA sequence: TGTGCCACCAGCCCACGGCAGGGCCTTGATGAGCAGTACTTC. This translates into CATSPRQGLDEQYF.

Details on this clonotype: One end of the junction does not line up with germline, which may come from a read error. The CDR3 region is CASTPLARDHNEQFF. CDR3 DNA: TGTGCCAGCACCCCGTTGGCGAGAGATCACAACGAGCAGTTCTTC. The V call is TRBV12-3 or TRBV12-4, the J call TRBJ2-1; D remains unclear. The CDR3 contains 15 residues.

About this clonotype: One junction end does not reproduce the germline sequence, and a read error may be involved. The chain employs TRBV5-1 and TRBJ2-2; D may match TRBD1 or TRBD2 (6 bases each). This CDR3 comprises 16 residues. The V gene's germline CDR1 is SGHRS and CDR2 YFSETQ. The CDR3 coding sequence is TGTGCCAGCAGCCCCCGGGGGCGCGCAGGCACCGGGGAGCTGTTTTTT. This sequence encodes CASSPRGRAGTGELFF.

This clonotype was seen a single time. An end of the junction differs from the germline gene, which may be a read error. The chain has TRBV5-1 and TRBJ2-1, with D perhaps matching TRBD1 (5 bases). The CDR3 is 17 amino acids. From germline, CDR1 is SGHRS and CDR2 YFSETQ. The CDR3 spells CASSLGAGLSYYNEQFF. The CDR3 coding sequence is TGTGCCAGCAGCTTAGGGGCAGGGTTATCCTACTACAATGAGCAGTTCTTC.

This clonotype was recorded many times. The chain combines TRBV12-3 or TRBV12-4 with TRBJ1-5; 7 nucleotides match TRBD1. The CDR3 contains 18 residues. V was pared by 4 bases and J by 2 bases, with 14 bases of the junction left unmatched. CDR3 protein: CASSYDREGMAGNQPQHF. In DNA form, the CDR3 reads TGTGCCAGCAGTTACGACAGGGAGGGGATGGCGGGCAATCAGCCCCAGCATTTT.

This clonotype has more than one count but fewer than ten. The chain couples TRBV15 to TRBJ1-2, with D tentatively TRBD1 (6 bases). V gave up 1 base and J gave up 4 bases, with 10 bases separating them. The CDR3 runs to 14 residues. CDR1 and CDR2 from the germline V gene are LNHNV and YYDKDF (reference sequence). This CDR3 reads CATSRVSGAYGYTF. The CDR3 DNA reads TGTGCCACCAGCAGAGTTTCAGGGGCCTATGGCTACACCTTC.

This clonotype was detected a few times. This sequence joins TRBV20-1 and TRBJ2-7, with D hard to call. V lost 3 bases and J lost 6, with 15 bases in between. This CDR3 region has 13 residues. The germline CDR1 and CDR2 sequences are DFQATT and SNEGSKA (reference sequence). The CDR3 bases are TGCAGTGCTAGTCTCGCCAGAAAGAGCGAGCAGTACTTC. This encodes CSASLARKSEQYF.

Comment on this clonotype: A junction boundary mismatches the germline segment, possibly from a read error. The V gene is TRBV11-2, the J gene TRBJ2-5, with D possibly TRBD1 on 6 matching bases. The CDR3 spans 13 residues. CDR1 and CDR2 from the germline V gene are SGHAT and FQNNGV. Here the CDR3 DNA reads TGTGCCAGCATCCCGGACAGACAAGGGACCCAGTACTTC. Encoded protein: CASIPDRQGTQYF.

This clonotype was seen at least ten times. The chain uses TRBV12-3 or TRBV12-4 and TRBJ1-1; a possible D gene is TRBD1 (6 bases). Trimming left V 4 bases short and J 3 bases short, with 18 bases between. The CDR3 length is 16 residues. The CDR3 is CASSYRAWGADTEAFF. CDR3 nucleotides: TGTGCCAGCAGTTATAGGGCTTGGGGGGCGGACACTGAAGCTTTCTTT.

This clonotype was found a few times. This sequence joins TRBV27 and TRBJ1-1; 7 bases agree with TRBD1. J gave up 12 bases and V 5 bases, and 12 bases lay outside the gene matches. There are 13 residues in the CDR3. Germline V gene sequence: CDR1 MNHEY, CDR2 SMNVEV (reference sequence). Here the CDR3 reads CASSPGGHTESFF. The CDR3 DNA sequence: TGTGCCAGCAGTCCAGGGGGGCACACCGAGTCTTTCTTT.

The J gene is TRBJ1-1, the V gene TRBV9, with a tentative D call TRBD1 (5 bases). The CDR3 has 14 amino acids. The V and J ends lost 2 bases and 1 base respectively, with 9 bases between them. The germline V gene has CDR1 SGDLS and CDR2 YYNGEE. CDR3 amino acids: CASSVRGKNTEAFF. The DNA for the CDR3 is TGTGCCAGCAGCGTCCGGGGGAAGAACACTGAAGCTTTCTTT.

The chain joins TRBV9 to TRBJ2-1, with no clear D. The germline V and J ends were trimmed by 0 bases and 8 bases, with 9 bases remaining between them. Germline V gene lookup returns CDR1 SGDLS and CDR2 YYNGEE. The CDR3 loop spans 13 amino acids. The CDR3 loop reads CASSVDVGYEQFF. The DNA for the CDR3 is TGTGCCAGCAGCGTAGATGTTGGGTATGAGCAGTTCTTC.

This clonotype was recorded at least ten times. The gene calls are TRBV27 and TRBJ2-3; maybe TRBD1 (5 bases). V was shortened by 5 bases and J by 0 bases, with 15 bases between the two germline ends. The CDR3 has 16 amino acids. Germline V gene data show CDR1 as MNHEY and CDR2 as SMNVEV (reference sequence). The CDR3 coding sequence is TGTGCCAGCAGTACAGGCCGTGGGCCTAGCACAGATACGCAGTATTTT. Residues: CASSTGRGPSTDTQYF.

This chain connects TRBV30 to TRBJ1-3, with D uncertain. Looked up from germline, CDR1 is GTSNPN and CDR2 is SVGIG (reference sequence). This CDR3 contains 14 residues. Trimming pared 0 bases from V and 0 bases from J, leaving 6 bases between. This chain's CDR3 is CAWSVRSSGNTIYF. The DNA for the CDR3 is TGTGCCTGGAGTGTGCGGAGCTCTGGAAACACCATATATTTT. The full variable domain, in which reference TRBV30 and TRBJ1-3 provide the parts outside the CDR3, is SQTIHQWPATLVQPVGSPLSLECTVEGTSNPNLYWYRQAAGRGLQLLFYSVGIGQISSEVPQNLSASRPQDRQFILSSKKLLLSDSGFYLCAWSVRSSGNTIYFGEGSWLTVV.

This clonotype was observed many times. The chain has TRBV28 and TRBJ2-2; 7 bases align to TRBD1. V gave up 10 bases and J gave up 2 bases; unmatched junction bases: 7. The CDR3 is 14 amino acids. The germline gives CDR1 MDHEN, CDR2 SYDVKM. CDR3 sequence reads: CATRGSTNTGELFF. CDR3 nucleotide sequence: TGTGCCACCAGGGGGAGTACCAACACCGGGGAGCTGTTTTTT.

This clonotype was observed a handful of times. The chain is built from TRBV5-1 and TRBJ2-7; a weak D match, TRBD2 (6 bases). Trimming shortened V by 0 bases and J by 2 bases, and 12 bases separated the two germline ends. CDR3 length: 15 residues. The germline V gene encodes CDR1 SGHRS and CDR2 YFSETQ. The DNA of the CDR3 is TGCGCCAGCAGCTTGGGAGTGCGGGAACCCTACGAGCAGTACTTC. Its translation: CASSLGVREPYEQYF.

This clonotype has just a few counts. The V call is TRBV6-1, the J call TRBJ1-1; 7 bases align to TRBD1. The CDR3 is made up of 13 amino acids. In germline, CDR1 is MNHNS, CDR2 SASEGT. Unmatched junction bases numbered 6, after V lost 7 bases and J lost 4 bases. The CDR3 reads CASKQGTGTEAFF. As DNA, the CDR3 is TGTGCCAGCAAACAGGGGACGGGCACTGAAGCTTTCTTT.

A note on this clonotype: The junction departs from the called germline gene at one end, perhaps through a read error. This chain connects TRBV28 to TRBJ2-3; either TRBD1 or TRBD2 may supply D (5 bases each). Germline V gene sequence: CDR1 MDHEN, CDR2 SYDVKM. The CDR3 has 14 amino acids. This CDR3 is CASSQFGARDTQYF. In nucleotides, the CDR3 is TGCGCCAGCAGCCAGTTCGGGGCAAGAGATACGCAGTATTTT.

This clonotype was detected ten times or more. The rearrangement uses TRBV30 and TRBJ1-2; D is unresolved. This CDR3 contains 13 residues. Per the germline V gene, CDR1 is GTSNPN and CDR2 is SVGIG (reference sequence). Trimming cost V 0 bases and J 4 bases, with 9 bases left between them. The CDR3 reads CAWSVFGTYGYTF. CDR3 bases: TGTGCCTGGAGTGTCTTTGGTACCTATGGCTACACCTTC.

The chain uses TRBV28 and TRBJ2-7, with 13 nucleotides matching TRBD2. The length of the CDR3 is 15 residues. V trimming: 5 bases; J trimming: 3 bases; junction bases outside the gene matches: 4. CDR1 is MDHEN, CDR2 SYDVKM, per germline. Written as DNA, the CDR3 is TGTGCCAGCAGTGCGGGACTAGCGGGGCACTACGAGCAGTACTTC. Translated: CASSAGLAGHYEQYF.